What follows describes a single TCR beta chain. No antigen is known for it. No much larger clone exists at a distance of one base, and base qualities are not known. This specimen's time point label, per the study, means: baseline before first vaccination. Samples from vaccinated people were obtained from the UK trials COV001 and COV002, which included a single-blind randomized controlled phase 2/3 trial of AZD1222 (ChAdOx1 nCoV-19) in healthy adults. Trial participant PBMC samples were collected at day 0 and day 28 after the second dose for TCRbeta chain sequencing. From cysteine to phenylalanine, the CDR3 is 14 amino acids long. Only the CDR3 DNA stays, 42 bases, in frame from base 1. Trimming takes 1 base from V and 8 bases from J, and the germline ends sit 12 bases apart. Reading the germline V gene (reference sequence) gives CDR1 LNHNV and CDR2 YYDKDF. The data are from a study of T cell responses to AZD1222 COVID-19 vaccine (dated by TCRdb to the early 2020s). With respect to the entire study: AZD1222 recipients given second doses at about 4 weeks or at about 12 weeks were pooled, since spike-specific TCR depth and breadth were not found to differ between the two schedules. TCR sequencing was performed for more than 230 trial participants, of whom 200 to 220 were given two doses of AZD1222 and approximately 26 were given two doses of MenACWY control vaccine. Trial participants were enrolled into age subgroups of 18-55, 56-69 and 70-plus years, which contained roughly 140, 27 and 60 TCR-sequenced participants, respectively. What the work shows at the level of the full study, not this receptor alone: Reportedly, almost half of the unique spike-specific TCRs recognized epitopes lying outside the regions that are mutated in the B.1.351 and B.1.1.7 variants. Conclusions about previously exposed vaccinees are limited, since just 6 or 7 AZD1222 recipients were seropositive for SARS-CoV-2 at baseline. No day 14 peak-response samples were available, so repertoires were characterized only after the peak T cell response. CD4 TCRs associated with the vaccine covered the entire spike protein, and the dominant responses were in regions 160-218 and 743-854. A significant rise in spike-specific TCR breadth and depth was observed after two AZD1222 doses relative to day 0 and relative to MenACWY recipients. Participants were mostly white British and included more females than males, and it was suggested by the authors that clonal diversity may have been underestimated. In the small 56-69-year group, the increase in depth fell short of significance, most likely because of low power.

The CDR3 regions of human TCRbeta chains were analyzed by immunosequencing. As for how the authors treated the data: Repertoire TCRs were checked for matches against a reference library of SARS-CoV-2-specific TCRs that had been generated using the MIRA antigen-specificity platform. Breadth was defined as the fraction of unique TCRs that were SARS-CoV-2-associated, and depth was defined as the fraction of total T cells that were SARS-CoV-2-associated. Using the MIRA data, every spike-specific TCR was mapped to the spike region that the TCR reacted to and assigned to either a CD4 or a CD8 class. Log10-transformed breadth and depth values were compared by one-way ANOVA with Sidak's multiple comparisons tests. TCRdb took this table from immuneACCESS and kept in-frame rearrangements with V and J called. Such tables lack part of the clones; where checked against another copy, unresolved V genes explain under half of the gap, and the rest is unexplained. The V and J calls and the clone size are those of that table, but D and trimming were determined from the DNA. The sample has approximately 110,000 clones on record, over 75% of them singletons. The top ten hold roughly 1.1% of the sample.

Sample: peripheral blood, taken on day 0 of AZD1222 vaccination. This clonotype was obtained from an adult in good health. This receptor chain uses TRBV15 and TRBJ1-3, with TRBD1 as a weak D call on 6 bases. In nucleotides, the sequence is TGTGCCACCAGCAGAGCTCAGGGGATGGACACCATATATTTT. It is translated as CATSRAQGMDTIYF.